This TCR beta chain was documented in a study of CXCR3-negative and CXCR3-positive naive CD8 T cells. Study-level points and caveats: Higher TRB CDR3 hydrophobicity marked CXCR3-positive naive cells relative to CXCR3-negative naive cells. The study found comparably high diversity in both naive subsets and much lower diversity in memory CD8+ cells. TRBV-TRBJ usage matched between naive CXCR3-negative and CXCR3-positive cells but not between memory cells.

A word on this clonotype: Antigen: not known.

Germline-derived CDR1 and CDR2 are ENHRY and SYGVKD. The CDR3 length is 15 residues. TRB cDNA libraries were made by UMI-labeled 5' RACE. For each CDR3 protein, TCRdb gives one entry from its re-call of the 5' RACE reads, without DNA. This sample's table reports about 98,000 distinct CDR3 sequences. This clonotype was sampled from a human donor in good health. Some clones in this sample may be carry-over from other donors' samples. The V gene is TRBV10-3, the J gene TRBJ2-3; the TRBD2 assignment by TCRdb is unverifiable without DNA. Sequencing was carried out using naive CXCR3+ CD8+ T cells from blood. The subset denotes: CD45RO-CCR7+CD27+CD95- naive CD8+ T cells expressing CXCR3 (TNR3+). The CDR3 loop is CAISWDSPVTDTQYF.